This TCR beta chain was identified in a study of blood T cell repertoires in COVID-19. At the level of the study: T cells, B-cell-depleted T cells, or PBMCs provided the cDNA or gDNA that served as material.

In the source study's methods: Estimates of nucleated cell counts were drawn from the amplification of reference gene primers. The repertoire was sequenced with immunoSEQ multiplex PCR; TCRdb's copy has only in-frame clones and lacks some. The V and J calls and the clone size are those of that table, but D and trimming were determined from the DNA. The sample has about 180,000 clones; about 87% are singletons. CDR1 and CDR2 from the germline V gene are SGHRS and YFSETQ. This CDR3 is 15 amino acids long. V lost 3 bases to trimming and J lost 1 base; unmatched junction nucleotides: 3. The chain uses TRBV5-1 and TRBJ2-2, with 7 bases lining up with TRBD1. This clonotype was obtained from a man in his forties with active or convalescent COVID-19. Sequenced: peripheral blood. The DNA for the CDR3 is TGCGCCAGCAGCTCTCGGACAGGGAACACCGGGGAGCTGTTTTTT. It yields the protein CASSSRTGNTGELFF.